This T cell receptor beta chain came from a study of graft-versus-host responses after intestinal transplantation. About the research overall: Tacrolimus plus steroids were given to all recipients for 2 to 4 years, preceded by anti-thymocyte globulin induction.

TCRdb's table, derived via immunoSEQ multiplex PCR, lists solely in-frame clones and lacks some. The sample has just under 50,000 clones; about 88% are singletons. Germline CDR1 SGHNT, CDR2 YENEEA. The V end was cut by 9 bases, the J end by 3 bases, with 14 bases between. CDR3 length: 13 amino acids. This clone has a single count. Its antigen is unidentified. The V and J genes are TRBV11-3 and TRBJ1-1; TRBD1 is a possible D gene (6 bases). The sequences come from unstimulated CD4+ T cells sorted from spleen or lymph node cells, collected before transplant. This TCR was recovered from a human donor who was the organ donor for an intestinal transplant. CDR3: CARGVGGYTEAFF. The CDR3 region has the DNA TGTGCCAGGGGTGTAGGGGGATACACTGAAGCTTTCTTT.